What follows are 19 T cell receptor beta chains derived from one specimen sequenced in a study of blood T cells in healthy people across ages. A sample-barcoded 5' primer and a J-beta primer mix were used in a second PCR of roughly 6 to 12 cycles. TCRdb analysed the 5' RACE reads with MiXCR anew, one entry per CDR3 protein. The table has under 2,000,000 distinct CDR3 sequences, less than 50% seen once. The sequenced material came from blood. The origin of the receptors is a woman in her thirties or forties in good health.

This chain uses TRBV6-5 with TRBJ1-2; D unclear. The germline V and J ends were trimmed by 4 bases and 4 bases, with 10 bases remaining between them. The CDR3 totals 13 residues. Germline CDR1 is MNHEY and CDR2 is SVGAGI. DNA of the CDR3: TGTGCCAGCAGTTCAGCGAGTGGCTATGGCTACACCTTC. It specifies CASSSASGYGYTF.

The chain links TRBV18 to TRBJ2-1; D is ambiguous. The CDR3 covers 14 residues. V shed 6 bases and J shed 6 bases, with 15 bases lying between them. Germline values: CDR1 KGHSH, CDR2 LQKENI. The CDR3 nucleotides are TGTGCCAGCTCCCCAAACCCGCAGACCAATGAGCAGTTCTTC. This gives the protein CASSPNPQTNEQFF. The complete variable domain, with remaining parts taken from reference TRBV18 and TRBJ2-1, reads NAGVMQNPRHLVRRRGQEARLRCSPMKGHSHVYWYRQLPEEGLKFMVYLQKENIIDESGMPKERFSAEFPKEGPSILRIQQVVRGDSAAYFCASSPNPQTNEQFFGPGTRLTVL.

This clonotype was counted only a few times. The V and J genes are TRBV2 and TRBJ2-7; D is perhaps TRBD2 (5 bases). Trimming took off 3 bases at V and 1 base at J, with 13 bases between the two ends. Germline loops: CDR1 SNHLY, CDR2 FYNNEI. This CDR3 has 15 amino acids. The CDR3 bases are TGTGCCAGCAGTGAGATCGGGGTCTATTCCTACGAGCAGTACTTC. It specifies CASSEIGVYSYEQYF.

Only a few counts were recorded for this clonotype. The gene calls are TRBV9 and TRBJ2-1, with D possibly TRBD2 on 7 matching bases. CDR1 and CDR2 from the germline V gene are SGDLS and YYNGEE. This CDR3 is built from 14 residues. Trimming took off 0 bases at V and 10 bases at J, with 14 bases between the two ends. The CDR3 sequence is CASSVGPGGQEQFF. CDR3 nucleotide sequence: TGTGCCAGCAGCGTAGGCCCGGGGGGCCAGGAGCAGTTCTTC.

This clonotype has ten or more counts. The V and J genes are TRBV6-2 or TRBV6-3 and TRBJ2-4; weak D call: TRBD2 (5 bases). The V and J ends lost 5 bases and 8 bases respectively, with 10 bases between them. The germline gives CDR1 MNHEY, CDR2 SVGEGT. The CDR3 is 12 residues long. The CDR3 spells CASSPRGDIQYF. The CDR3 region has the DNA TGTGCCAGCAGTCCTCGGGGAGACATTCAGTACTTC.

This chain connects TRBV4-2 to TRBJ2-1, with 7 bases fitting TRBD2. V dropped 4 bases and J dropped 6; count of bases not matched to a gene: 6. CDR1 is LGHNA, CDR2 YNFKEQ, per germline. This CDR3 region has 14 residues. The CDR3 here is CASSPLTSSNEQFF. DNA of the CDR3: TGTGCCAGCAGCCCACTGACTAGCTCCAATGAGCAGTTCTTC.

With regard to this clonotype: One junction end disagrees with the germline gene, perhaps due to a read error. The chain joins TRBV6-5 to TRBJ1-2; weak D call: TRBD1 (6 bases). CDR1 and CDR2 from the germline V gene are MNHEY and SVGAGI. The CDR3 consists of 15 residues. This chain's CDR3 is CASSYFATGAYDYTF. The CDR3 DNA reads TGTGCCAGCAGTTACTTCGCGACAGGAGCCTATGACTACACCTTC.

As concerns this clonotype: Sequence at one end of the junction differs from germline and may be a read error. This CDR3 is CAGSLQGPDTQYF. The CDR3 DNA is TGTGCCGGCAGCTTACAGGGTCCTGATACGCAGTATTTT. V gene TRBV6-2 or TRBV6-3 combines with J gene TRBJ2-3, with a tentative D call TRBD1 (6 bases). The CDR3 is 13 residues long. Germline values: CDR1 MNHEY, CDR2 SVGEGT.

This chain links TRBV28 with TRBJ2-7; TRBD1 or TRBD2 may be the D gene (6 bases each). Germline CDR1 and CDR2: MDHEN and SYDVKM. The V end lost 6 bases, the J end lost 2 bases, and 14 bases lay between the germline ends. There are 14 residues in the CDR3. CDR3 amino acids: CASSPGGKPYEQYF. As DNA, the CDR3 is TGTGCCAGCAGCCCCGGGGGCAAACCCTACGAGCAGTACTTC.

The chain couples TRBV20-1 to TRBJ2-4; 11 bases line up with TRBD2. TRBJ2-5 explains the end of the DNA better; the J call may be wrong. Germline CDR1 is DFQATT and CDR2 is SNEGSKA (reference sequence). The CDR3 has 16 residues. CDR3 amino acids: CSARVRASGGLETQYF. The CDR3, as DNA: TGCAGTGCTAGAGTGAGGGCTAGCGGGGGGCTTGAGACCCAGTACTTC.

A few counts support this clonotype. J is TRBJ2-4 and V is TRBV6-1; no reliable D call. Trimming pared 3 bases from V and 7 bases from J, leaving 13 bases between. The CDR3 has 14 amino acids. Per germline, CDR1 MNHNS and CDR2 SASEGT. The CDR3 region is CASSDLRALNIQYF. The DNA of the CDR3 is TGTGCCAGCAGTGATCTCCGGGCCCTGAACATTCAGTACTTC.

The gene calls are TRBV7-2 and TRBJ2-1, with D hard to call. The germline V gene encodes CDR1 SGHTA and CDR2 FQGNSA. V was clipped by 3 bases and J by 5 bases, with 17 bases between them. The CDR3 runs 16 residues. CDR3 nucleotides: TGTGCCAGCAGCTTCGACCCTTTAACAGCTAACAATGAGCAGTTCTTC. Protein sequence: CASSFDPLTANNEQFF.

The gene calls are TRBV6-5 and TRBJ1-2; D is undetermined. The CDR3 loop spans 15 amino acids. Germline CDR1 reads MNHEY; CDR2 reads SVGAGI. Trimming took 0 bases from V and 7 from J, leaving 15 bases between them. In DNA, the CDR3 is TGTGCCAGCAGTTACTCGAGATGGGAGAAGGGTGGCTACACCTTC. Translated: CASSYSRWEKGGYTF.

The rearrangement joins TRBV12-3 or TRBV12-4 to TRBJ2-3, with D uncertain. The CDR3 spans 12 residues. Between the trimmed V and J ends, which lost 8 bases and 1 base, there was a span of 7 bases. The CDR3 spells CASGVGTDTQYF. In DNA, the CDR3 is TGTGCCAGCGGGGTAGGCACAGATACGCAGTATTTT.

This clonotype showed up just once. V and J are TRBV11-2 and TRBJ2-2, with a tentative D call TRBD1 (6 bases). Germline V gives CDR1 SGHAT, CDR2 FQNNGV. Trimming stripped 1 base from V and 2 bases from J, with 20 bases between. This CDR3 has 19 residues. Here the CDR3 DNA reads TGTGCCAGCAGCTTAGGGTGGGGGCGCGGCTCACGAAACACCGGGGAGCTGTTTTTT. Its protein product is CASSLGWGRGSRNTGELFF.

With respect to this clonotype: This may stem from a read error, because a much larger clone lies one nucleotide away. The conserved phenylalanine or tryptophan normally closing the CDR3 is absent here, so this likely arose from a read error. The chain links TRBV6-5 to TRBJ2-6; D may be TRBD1 (6 bases). The CDR3 totals 18 residues. The V end was cut by 2 bases, the J end by 1 base, with 15 bases between. Germline V gene data show CDR1 as MNHEY and CDR2 as SVGAGI. For the CDR3, the DNA is TGTGCCAGCAGTTACCTCCCGACAGGACAATCTGGGGCCAACGTCCTGACTGTC. Its translation: CASSYLPTGQSGANVLTV.

This chain links TRBV3-1 with TRBJ2-1, with 9 bases identical to TRBD2. This CDR3 region has 17 residues. Germline V gene lookup returns CDR1 LGHDT and CDR2 YNNKEL (reference sequence). J gave up 9 bases and V 3 bases, and 15 bases lay outside the gene matches. CDR3 region: CASSQGQAGGGGSEQFF. DNA for the CDR3: TGTGCCAGCAGCCAGGGGCAAGCGGGGGGCGGAGGTAGTGAGCAGTTCTTC.

This chain connects TRBV5-1 to TRBJ1-6; no firm D call. Trimming removed 2 bases at V and 5 bases at J, with 14 bases between. CDR3 length equals 16 residues. CDR1 and CDR2 from the germline V gene are SGHRS and YFSETQ. CDR3 bases: TGCGCCAGCAGCTTAGGAGATGTCGGGCATAATTCACCCCTCCACTTT. It encodes CASSLGDVGHNSPLHF.

This clonotype was seen a handful of times. The chain carries TRBV20-1 and TRBJ2-1; tentative D call: TRBD2 (6 bases). Germline V lookup: CDR1 DFQATT, CDR2 SNEGSKA (reference sequence). V lost 3 bases to trimming and J lost 3 bases, with 15 bases between them. The CDR3 totals 15 residues. CDR3 residues: CSASRARTNYNEQFF. CDR3 coding DNA: TGCAGTGCTAGTAGGGCCCGGACTAACTACAATGAGCAGTTCTTC.